Listed below are T cell receptor beta chains from one sample, sequenced in a study of blood T cells in healthy people across ages. Each CDR3 protein gets one entry after TCRdb re-called the 5' RACE reads with MiXCR. The data hold about 640,000 distinct CDR3 sequences, with under 65% observed a single time. What was sequenced was blood. These TCRs come from a man aged 55 to 70 in good health. The CDR3 runs from the conserved cysteine through the conserved F or W. Each record gives: D gene, V gene, clone size, J gene, CDR3 protein, CDR3 DNA. D genes are given only for firm matches. The listing skips clone size in some rows; elsewhere it reads once, few, many or a size class.

D gene: -
V gene: TRBV10-3
clone size: few
J gene: TRBJ1-2
CDR3 protein: CAISPNYYGYTF
CDR3 DNA: TGTGCCATCAGTCCCAATTATTATGGCTACACCTTC

D gene: TRBD1
V gene: TRBV10-2
clone size: -
J gene: TRBJ2-1
CDR3 protein: CASRQGAHNEQFF
CDR3 DNA: TGCGCCAGCAGACAGGGGGCCCACAATGAGCAGTTCTTC

D gene: -
V gene: TRBV25-1
clone size: -
J gene: TRBJ2-7
CDR3 protein: CASTPRVSYEQYF
CDR3 DNA: TGTGCCAGCACGCCCCGGGTATCCTACGAGCAGTACTTC

D gene: TRBD1
V gene: TRBV5-1
clone size: -
J gene: TRBJ2-1
CDR3 protein: CASRFGTGYNEQFF
CDR3 DNA: TGCGCCAGCAGGTTCGGGACAGGGTACAATGAGCAGTTCTTC

D gene: -
V gene: TRBV7-2
clone size: few
J gene: TRBJ2-3
CDR3 protein: CASSSRQRDTQYF
CDR3 DNA: TGTGCCAGCAGCTCGAGACAGCGGGATACGCAGTATTTT

D gene: -
V gene: TRBV7-2
clone size: -
J gene: TRBJ1-4
CDR3 protein: CASSSGGYNEKLFF
CDR3 DNA: TGTGCCAGCAGCTCCGGGGGTTATAATGAAAAACTGTTTTTT

D gene: TRBD1
V gene: TRBV20-1
clone size: -
J gene: TRBJ1-1
CDR3 protein: CSADRGTEAFF
CDR3 DNA: TGCAGTGCGGACAGGGGCACTGAAGCTTTCTTT

D gene: -
V gene: TRBV20-1
clone size: -
J gene: TRBJ2-6
CDR3 protein: CSARDLTVSYSGANVLTF
CDR3 DNA: TGCAGTGCTAGAGATCTCACAGTTTCGTATTCTGGGGCCAACGTCCTGACTTTC

D gene: TRBD2
V gene: TRBV9
clone size: -
J gene: TRBJ2-1
CDR3 protein: CASSGAGRSYNEQFF
CDR3 DNA: TGTGCCAGCAGCGGAGCGGGGAGGTCCTACAATGAGCAGTTCTTC

D gene: TRBD2
V gene: TRBV20-1
clone size: -
J gene: TRBJ2-7
CDR3 protein: CSGTSGAGEQYF
CDR3 DNA: TGCAGTGGGACTAGCGGGGCAGGCGAGCAGTACTTC

D gene: TRBD2
V gene: TRBV5-1
clone size: -
J gene: TRBJ2-1
CDR3 protein: CASSLGTGGFVGDEQFF
CDR3 DNA: TGCGCCAGCAGCTTGGGCACCGGGGGGTTCGTTGGGGATGAGCAGTTCTTC

D gene: -
V gene: TRBV3-1
clone size: -
J gene: TRBJ2-7
CDR3 protein: CASSQEWRDEQYF
CDR3 DNA: TGTGCCAGCAGCCAAGAGTGGAGGGACGAGCAGTACTTC

D gene: -
V gene: TRBV2
clone size: -
J gene: TRBJ1-1
CDR3 protein: CASRQTPDEAFF
CDR3 DNA: TGTGCCAGCAGGCAGACACCAGACGAAGCTTTCTTT

D gene: -
V gene: TRBV2
clone size: -
J gene: TRBJ1-6
CDR3 protein: CASSTRNSPLHF
CDR3 DNA: TGTGCCAGTTCGACTCGGAATTCACCCCTCCACTTT

D gene: TRBD2
V gene: TRBV5-6
clone size: -
J gene: TRBJ2-3
CDR3 protein: CASSSTLSTPSGTSDTQYF
CDR3 DNA: TGTGCCAGCAGCTCCACGCTCTCTACCCCTAGCGGGACCTCAGATACGCAGTATTTT

D gene: -
V gene: TRBV25-1
clone size: -
J gene: TRBJ1-1
CDR3 protein: CASSYRGSEAFF
CDR3 DNA: TGTGCCAGCTCATACCGGGGGTCTGAAGCTTTCTTT

D gene: TRBD1
V gene: TRBV7-2
clone size: many
J gene: TRBJ2-7
CDR3 protein: CASSLDRGRCEQYF
CDR3 DNA: TGTGCCAGCAGTTTAGACAGGGGGCGCTGCGAGCAGTACTTC

D gene: TRBD2
V gene: TRBV10-3
clone size: few
J gene: TRBJ2-5
CDR3 protein: CATREGQETQYF
CDR3 DNA: TGTGCCACCCGGGAGGGCCAAGAGACCCAGTACTTC

D gene: -
V gene: TRBV9
clone size: -
J gene: TRBJ2-7
CDR3 protein: CASSVSLRNTYEQYF
CDR3 DNA: TGTGCCAGCAGCGTAAGTCTCAGGAATACCTACGAGCAGTACTTC

D gene: -
V gene: TRBV7-9
clone size: -
J gene: TRBJ2-5
CDR3 protein: CASSPRWDPLGTQYF
CDR3 DNA: TGTGCCAGCAGCCCGAGATGGGACCCTTTAGGGACCCAGTACTTC

D gene: -
V gene: TRBV20-1
clone size: -
J gene: TRBJ1-2
CDR3 protein: CSARDAGPGYGYTF
CDR3 DNA: TGCAGTGCTAGAGATGCAGGGCCGGGCTATGGCTACACCTTC

D gene: TRBD2
V gene: TRBV10-3
clone size: few
J gene: TRBJ2-1
CDR3 protein: CAISETGLAGRTNEQFF
CDR3 DNA: TGTGCCATCAGTGAGACGGGACTAGCGGGGAGGACCAATGAGCAGTTCTTC